These 25 T cell receptor beta chains were sequenced from one sample in a study of CD8 T cells in ankylosing spondylitis. The antigens for these receptors are not known. Using its own MiXCR run on the 5' RACE reads, TCRdb lists one record per CDR3 protein. The sample contains more than 600,000 distinct CDR3 sequences, around a fifth of which appear only once. Study-wide results and caveats: For ankylosing spondylitis blood, a TCR beta motif of 8 or 9 highly homologous variants appeared characteristic.

Sequences were obtained from blood, either unsorted or a sorted T cell fraction (not recorded which). The receptors were gathered from a male donor with ankylosing spondylitis.

This clonotype has a count of ten or more. V usage is TRBV20-1 and J usage is TRBJ1-1; tentative D call: TRBD1 (5 bases). This CDR3 region has 15 residues. V was trimmed by 0 bases and J by 2 bases, leaving 13 bases between them. The germline V gene has CDR1 DFQATT and CDR2 SNEGSKA (reference sequence). The CDR3 DNA is TGCAGTGCTAGAGAGGGAGCGAGGGGAAACACTGAAGCTTTCTTT. Its protein is CSAREGARGNTEAFF.

This clonotype was seen a few times. The CDR3 loop is CASSILAGYNEQFF. The CDR3 nucleotides are TGCGCCAGCAGCATCTTAGCGGGTTACAATGAGCAGTTCTTC. V and J are TRBV5-1 and TRBJ2-1, with TRBD2 matching 7 bases. Trimming removed 4 bases from V and 4 bases from J; junction bases left unmatched: 5. The CDR3 spans 14 residues. Germline loops: CDR1 SGHRS, CDR2 YFSETQ.

The table lists this clonotype with many counts. The chain couples TRBV12-3 or TRBV12-4 to TRBJ1-1; D uncertain. CDR3 length equals 11 residues. V lost 6 bases to trimming and J lost 8 bases, with 10 bases between them. This CDR3 is CASRGSREAFF. The CDR3 DNA follows: TGTGCCAGCAGGGGAAGTAGGGAAGCTTTCTTT.

V is TRBV10-3 and J is TRBJ2-3; 15 nucleotides agree with TRBD2. CDR1 is ENHRY, CDR2 SYGVKD, per germline. CDR3 length: 20 residues. V was pared by 1 base and J by 4 bases, with 12 bases of the junction left unmatched. The CDR3 is CAISEFLGLAGGGPPDTQYF. The CDR3 DNA sequence: TGTGCCATCAGTGAGTTCCTGGGACTAGCGGGAGGCGGGCCGCCAGATACGCAGTATTTT.

This clonotype was seen more than once but under ten times. Written as DNA, the CDR3 is TGTGCCAGCAGTACCAGATACCTCTATGGCTACACCTTC. This translates into CASSTRYLYGYTF. The V call is TRBV6-1, the J call TRBJ1-2; D unresolved. The germline V gene encodes CDR1 MNHNS and CDR2 SASEGT. The CDR3 is 13 residues long. Trimming shortened V by 5 bases and J by 4 bases, and 11 bases separated the two germline ends.

This clonotype has a handful of counts. The chain combines TRBV5-1 with TRBJ2-5, with a weak D call TRBD2 (5 bases). Trimming removed 0 bases at V and 5 bases at J, with 23 bases between. Germline V lookup: CDR1 SGHRS, CDR2 YFSETQ. This CDR3 comprises 18 residues. The CDR3 DNA reads as TGCGCCAGCAGCTTGGCCCCCGGGGTAGCTACATCACAGGAGACCCAGTACTTC. This gives the protein CASSLAPGVATSQETQYF.

This rearrangement joins TRBV12-3 or TRBV12-4 to TRBJ2-5; 9 nucleotides match TRBD1. This CDR3 is built from 14 residues. Unmatched junction bases numbered 6, after V lost 6 bases and J lost 4 bases. The CDR3: CASRHDRGGETQYF. CDR3 coding DNA: TGTGCCAGCAGGCATGACAGGGGGGGAGAGACCCAGTACTTC.

In this sample, this clonotype turned up a few times. The chain is built from TRBV5-5 and TRBJ2-3; 13 nucleotides line up with TRBD2. With 2 bases clipped from V and 0 bases from J, the junction kept 3 bases outside the gene matches. CDR1 and CDR2 (germline): SGHKS, YYEKEE (reference sequence). The CDR3 spans 17 residues. The CDR3 DNA follows: TGTGCCAGCAGCTTCGGGACTAGCGGGATTAGCACAGATACGCAGTATTTT. Amino acid sequence: CASSFGTSGISTDTQYF.

This chain links TRBV6-2 or TRBV6-3 with TRBJ1-3; TRBD1 might be the D (6 bases). CDR1 MNHEY and CDR2 SVGEGT come from the germline V gene. The V end was cut by 1 base, the J end by 1 base, with 11 bases between. The CDR3 sequence is 16 residues long. This chain's CDR3 is CASSYWDTSSGNTIYF. For the CDR3, the DNA is TGTGCCAGCAGTTACTGGGACACCTCATCTGGAAACACCATATATTTT.

This clonotype was counted between two and nine times. V and J are TRBV5-1 and TRBJ2-5; D is undetermined. Per germline, CDR1 SGHRS and CDR2 YFSETQ. Trimming took off 1 base at V and 2 bases at J, with 9 bases between the two ends. This CDR3 comprises 14 residues. CDR3 sequence reads: CASSLYPGQETQYF. CDR3 nucleotide sequence: TGCGCCAGCAGCTTGTATCCCGGACAAGAGACCCAGTACTTC.

This rearrangement joins TRBV12-3 or TRBV12-4 to TRBJ1-2; 10 bases align to TRBD1. CDR3 length equals 15 residues. The V gene end was trimmed by 4 bases and the J gene end by 8 bases; junction bases not matched to a gene: 10. CDR3 residues: CASSYLDRGTGGYTF. The CDR3 bases are TGTGCCAGCAGTTATCTGGACAGGGGGACGGGGGGCTACACCTTC.

This chain connects TRBV28 to TRBJ2-7, with 8 bases that match TRBD2. J was trimmed by 4 bases and V by 10 bases; bases with no gene match: 6. The CDR3 spans 12 residues. Per germline, CDR1 MDHEN and CDR2 SYDVKM. CDR3 DNA sequence: TGTGCCACCAGCGGGAGTGCTTACGAGCAGTACTTC. Protein sequence: CATSGSAYEQYF.

The J gene is TRBJ2-5, the V gene TRBV20-1; no reliable D call. The CDR3 has 11 amino acids. V shed 3 bases and J shed 1 base, with 3 bases lying between them. Germline V gene lookup returns CDR1 DFQATT and CDR2 SNEGSKA (reference sequence). This CDR3 is CSARVQETQYF. DNA for the CDR3: TGCAGTGCTAGGGTCCAAGAGACCCAGTACTTC.

This rearrangement joins TRBV5-1 to TRBJ2-1; no reliable D call. Germline CDR1 SGHRS, CDR2 YFSETQ. This CDR3 has 17 residues. The V end lost 0 bases, the J end lost 7 bases, and 20 bases lay between the germline ends. This CDR3 reads CASSLAEARFGSNEQFF. CDR3 nucleotides: TGCGCCAGCAGCTTGGCCGAGGCTAGATTCGGTTCAAATGAGCAGTTCTTC.

This clonotype appeared a few times. The chain has TRBV25-1 and TRBJ1-2; 7 nucleotides match TRBD1. The CDR3 contains 16 residues. Germline V gene data show CDR1 as MGHDK and CDR2 as SYGVNS. V lost 2 bases, J lost 9 bases, and 15 bases stayed unmatched. The CDR3, as DNA: TGTGCCAGCAGTGAAGACAGGGTCTTGGGGGGCGGAAGCTACACCTTC. This translates into CASSEDRVLGGGSYTF.

The rearrangement links TRBV6-5 to TRBJ1-2, with D possibly matching TRBD1 (6 bases). V lost 5 bases and J lost 8, with 15 bases in between. CDR1 and CDR2 (germline): MNHEY, SVGAGI. The CDR3 is made up of 13 amino acids. The CDR3 sequence is CASSTWGAEGYTF. CDR3 sequence (DNA): TGTGCCAGCAGTACTTGGGGGGCTGAAGGCTACACCTTC.

This clonotype was recorded at least ten times. The chain is built from TRBV20-1 and TRBJ2-3; weak D call: TRBD2 (6 bases). This CDR3 spans 15 amino acids. Germline assignment: CDR1 DFQATT and CDR2 SNEGSKA (reference sequence). The V end lost 6 bases, the J end lost 5 bases, and 21 bases lay between the germline ends. The DNA for the CDR3 is TGCAGTGCCCCTATTCGGGACTCCCCCAGAGATACGCAGTATTTT. The encoded protein is CSAPIRDSPRDTQYF.

This clonotype was seen more than once but under ten times. The chain's CDR3 is CASRTSGVTDTQYF. For the CDR3, the DNA is TGTGCCAGCAGAACAAGCGGAGTCACAGATACGCAGTATTTT. The gene calls are TRBV2 and TRBJ2-3, with a weak D call TRBD2 (5 bases). Trimming left V 6 bases short and J 2 bases short, with 12 bases between. The germline V gene has CDR1 SNHLY and CDR2 FYNNEI. CDR3 length: 14 amino acids.

The chain carries TRBV5-1 and TRBJ1-6; no firm D call. The CDR3 runs to 14 residues. V was trimmed by 1 base and J by 7 bases, leaving 9 bases between them. In germline, CDR1 is SGHRS, CDR2 YFSETQ. CDR3 in amino acids: CASSLLRENSPLHF. In DNA, the CDR3 is TGCGCCAGCAGCTTGCTCCGGGAAAATTCACCCCTCCACTTT.

V and J are TRBV3-1 and TRBJ2-5; 7 bases are a match to TRBD2. This CDR3 is built from 15 residues. Losses at the gene ends were 1 base for V and 2 bases for J; bases not matched to a gene: 4. Germline V CDR1 and CDR2: LGHDT, YNNKEL (reference sequence). Here the CDR3 reads CASSQVRAGQETQYF. CDR3 DNA: TGTGCCAGCAGCCAAGTCCGAGCGGGACAAGAGACCCAGTACTTC.

This clonotype has a handful of counts. The chain joins TRBV4-1 to TRBJ1-1, with 11 bases lining up with TRBD1. Trimming at V came to 3 bases and at J to 3 bases, leaving 3 bases not matched to a gene. Germline CDR1 and CDR2: MGHRA and YSYEKL. This CDR3 is built from 15 residues. In DNA, the CDR3 is TGCGCCAGCAGCCACTGGACAGGGGGCGACACTGAAGCTTTCTTT. Protein: CASSHWTGGDTEAFF.

This chain uses TRBV3-1 with TRBJ2-5; 9 bases align to TRBD2. The CDR3 covers 15 residues. Trimming at V came to 6 bases and at J to 0 bases, leaving 5 bases not matched to a gene. Germline CDR1 LGHDT, CDR2 YNNKEL (reference sequence). Here the CDR3 reads CASSWSGGYQETQYF. CDR3 sequence (DNA): TGTGCCAGCAGTTGGAGCGGGGGGTACCAAGAGACCCAGTACTTC.

The chain joins TRBV11-2 to TRBJ2-5, with D perhaps matching TRBD1 or TRBD2 (7 bases each). Germline CDR1 SGHAT, CDR2 FQNNGV. The length of the CDR3 is 15 residues. The germline V and J ends were trimmed by 5 bases and 1 base, with 14 bases remaining between them. The CDR3 DNA is TGTGCCAGCAGCCCAGGGGGGACTACCCAAGAGACCCAGTACTTC. Translated: CASSPGGTTQETQYF.

The chain employs TRBV7-2 and TRBJ2-7; TRBD1 might be the D (5 bases). The CDR3 extends over 15 amino acids. V dropped 2 bases and J dropped 3 bases, with 14 bases sitting between them. The germline V gene has CDR1 SGHTA and CDR2 FQGNSA. CDR3 coding DNA: TGTGCCAGCAGCTTAACCCCGACAGAAATCTACGAGCAGTACTTC. This sequence encodes CASSLTPTEIYEQYF.

The chain carries TRBV24-1 and TRBJ1-2; tentatively, D is TRBD1 (5 bases). The CDR3 spans 12 residues. V was clipped by 8 bases and J by 6 bases, with 12 bases between them. The V gene's germline CDR1 is KGHDR and CDR2 SFDVKD. CDR3 bases: TGTGCCACCAATGGGACTTGGGATGGCTACACCTTC. This gives the protein CATNGTWDGYTF.